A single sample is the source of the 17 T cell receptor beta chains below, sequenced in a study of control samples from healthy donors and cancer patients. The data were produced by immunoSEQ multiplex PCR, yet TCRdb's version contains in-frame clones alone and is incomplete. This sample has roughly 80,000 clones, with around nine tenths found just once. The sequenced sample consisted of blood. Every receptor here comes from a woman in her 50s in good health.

The CDR3 loop reads CASSRGNNSPLHF. CDR3 sequence (DNA): TGTGCCAGCAGCAGGGGAAATAATTCACCCCTCCACTTT. The rearrangement links TRBV6-5 to TRBJ1-6; TRBD1 is a possible D gene (6 bases). The CDR3 consists of 13 residues. V was shortened by 6 bases and J by 5 bases, with 8 bases between the two germline ends. Germline CDR1 reads MNHEY; CDR2 reads SVGAGI.

The CDR3 reads CASSDRAVVGEKLFF. The CDR3 nucleotides read TGCGCCAGCAGTGACCGGGCTGTGGTGGGTGAAAAACTGTTTTTT. The chain is built from TRBV10-1 and TRBJ1-4; D unclear. With 3 bases removed from V and 7 bases from J, the gap between germline ends came to 15 bases. There are 15 residues in the CDR3. Germline CDR1 reads WNHNN; CDR2 reads SYGVQD (reference sequence).

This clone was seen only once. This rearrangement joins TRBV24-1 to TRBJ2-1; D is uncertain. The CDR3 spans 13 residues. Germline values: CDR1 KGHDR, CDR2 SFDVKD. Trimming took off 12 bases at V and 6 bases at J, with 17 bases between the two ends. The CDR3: CAASAPPGNEQFF. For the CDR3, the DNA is TGTGCCGCGTCGGCCCCGCCAGGCAATGAGCAGTTCTTC.

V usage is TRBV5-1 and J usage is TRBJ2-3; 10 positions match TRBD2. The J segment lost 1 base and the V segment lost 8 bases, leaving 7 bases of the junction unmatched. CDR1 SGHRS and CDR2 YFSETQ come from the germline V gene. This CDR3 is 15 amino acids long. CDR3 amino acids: CASDPLAGGTDTQYF. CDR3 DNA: TGCGCCAGTGATCCTCTAGCGGGGGGCACAGATACGCAGTATTTT.

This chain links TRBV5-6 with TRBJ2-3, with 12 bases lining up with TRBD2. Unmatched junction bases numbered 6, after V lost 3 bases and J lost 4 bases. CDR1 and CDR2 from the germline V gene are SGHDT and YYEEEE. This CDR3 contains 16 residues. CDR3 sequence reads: CASSWVTSGGPDTQYF. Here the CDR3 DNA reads TGTGCCAGCAGCTGGGTTACTAGCGGGGGGCCAGATACGCAGTATTTT. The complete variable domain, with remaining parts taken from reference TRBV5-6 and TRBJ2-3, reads DAGVTQSPTHLIKTRGQQVTLRCSPKSGHDTVSWYQQALGQGPQFIFQYYEEEERQRGNFPDRFSGHQFPNYSSELNVNALLLGDSALYLCASSWVTSGGPDTQYFGPGTRLTVL.

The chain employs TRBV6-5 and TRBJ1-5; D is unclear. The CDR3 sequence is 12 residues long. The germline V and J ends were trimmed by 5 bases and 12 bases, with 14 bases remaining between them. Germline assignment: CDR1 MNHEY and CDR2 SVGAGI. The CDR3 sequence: CASSLHSASQHF. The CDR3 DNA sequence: TGTGCCAGCAGTCTACACTCGGCTAGCCAGCATTTT.

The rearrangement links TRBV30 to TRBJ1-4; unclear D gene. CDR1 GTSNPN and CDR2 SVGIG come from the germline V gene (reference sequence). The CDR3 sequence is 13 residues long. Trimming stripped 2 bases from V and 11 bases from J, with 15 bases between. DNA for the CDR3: TGTGCCTGGAGTCAGAGACCCTCCGGGAAACTGTTTTTT. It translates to CAWSQRPSGKLFF.

The CDR3 here is CASSSDIGLAYNNEQFF. The CDR3 bases are TGTGCCAGCAGCTCCGACATAGGACTAGCGTACAACAATGAGCAGTTCTTC. This chain links TRBV11-2 with TRBJ2-1; 9 nucleotides align to TRBD2. Germline loops: CDR1 SGHAT, CDR2 FQNNGV. There are 17 residues in the CDR3. Trimming at V came to 4 bases and at J to 5 bases, leaving 12 bases not matched to a gene.

CDR3 region: CASRPSGGAEQYF. The CDR3 DNA follows: TGTGCCAGCAGACCAAGCGGGGGAGCCGAGCAGTACTTC. The J gene is TRBJ2-7, the V gene TRBV12-3 or TRBV12-4, with 8 bases aligning to TRBD2. With 6 bases clipped from V and 6 bases from J, the junction kept 7 bases outside the gene matches. This CDR3 is 13 amino acids long.

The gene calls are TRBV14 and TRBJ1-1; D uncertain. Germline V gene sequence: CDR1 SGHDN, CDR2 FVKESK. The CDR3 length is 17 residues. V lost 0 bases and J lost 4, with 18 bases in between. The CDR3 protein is CASSQDGLGYMGTEAFF. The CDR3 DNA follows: TGTGCCAGCAGCCAAGACGGTTTGGGGTACATGGGCACTGAAGCTTTCTTT.

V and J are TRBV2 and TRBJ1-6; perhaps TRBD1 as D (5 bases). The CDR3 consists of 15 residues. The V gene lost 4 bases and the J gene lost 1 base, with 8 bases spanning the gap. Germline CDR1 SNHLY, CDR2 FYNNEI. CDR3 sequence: CASSADRSYNSPLHF. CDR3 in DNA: TGTGCCAGCAGTGCCGACAGATCCTATAATTCACCCCTCCACTTT. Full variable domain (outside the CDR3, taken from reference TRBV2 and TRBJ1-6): EPEVTQTPSHQVTQMGQEVILRCVPISNHLYFYWYRQILGQKVEFLVSFYNNEISEKSEIFDDQFSVERPDGSNFTLKIRSTKLEDSAMYFCASSADRSYNSPLHFGNGTRLTVT.

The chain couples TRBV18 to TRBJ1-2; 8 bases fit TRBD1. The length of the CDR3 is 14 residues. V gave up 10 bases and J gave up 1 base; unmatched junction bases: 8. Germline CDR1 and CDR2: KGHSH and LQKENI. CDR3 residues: CATSGDRNNYGYTF. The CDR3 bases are TGTGCCACCTCGGGGGACAGGAATAACTATGGCTACACCTTC.

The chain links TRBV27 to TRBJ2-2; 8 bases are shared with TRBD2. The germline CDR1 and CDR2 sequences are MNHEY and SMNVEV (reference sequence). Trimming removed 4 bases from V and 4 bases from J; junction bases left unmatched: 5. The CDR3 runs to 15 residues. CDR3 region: CASSSSGRFTGELFF. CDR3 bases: TGTGCCAGCAGTTCTAGCGGGCGTTTCACCGGGGAGCTGTTTTTT.

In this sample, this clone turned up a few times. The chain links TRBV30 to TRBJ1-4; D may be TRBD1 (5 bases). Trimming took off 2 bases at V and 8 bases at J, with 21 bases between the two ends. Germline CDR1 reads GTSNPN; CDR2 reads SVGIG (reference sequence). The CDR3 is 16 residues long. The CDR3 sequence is CAWSPGQGGGFEKLFF. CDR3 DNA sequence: TGTGCCTGGAGTCCCGGCCAGGGTGGGGGTTTCGAAAAACTGTTTTTT.

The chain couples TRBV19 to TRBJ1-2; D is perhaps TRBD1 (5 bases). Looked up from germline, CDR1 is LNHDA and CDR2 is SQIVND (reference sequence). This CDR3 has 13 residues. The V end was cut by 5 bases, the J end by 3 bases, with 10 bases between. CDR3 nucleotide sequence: TGTGCCAGTAGTCCCGGGGCCGACTATGGCTACACCTTC. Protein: CASSPGADYGYTF.

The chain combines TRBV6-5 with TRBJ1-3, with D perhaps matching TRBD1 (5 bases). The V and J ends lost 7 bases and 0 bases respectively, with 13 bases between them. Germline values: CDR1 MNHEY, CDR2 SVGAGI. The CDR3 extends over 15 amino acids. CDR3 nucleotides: TGTGCCAGCATGGGGCAGTGGCCCTCTGGAAACACCATATATTTT. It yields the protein CASMGQWPSGNTIYF.

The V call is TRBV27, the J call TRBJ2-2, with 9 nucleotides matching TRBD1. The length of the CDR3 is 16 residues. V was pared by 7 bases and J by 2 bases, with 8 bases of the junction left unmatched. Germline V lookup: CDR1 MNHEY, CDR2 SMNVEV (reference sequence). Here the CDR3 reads CASKGQGLLNTGELFF. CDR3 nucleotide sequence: TGTGCCAGCAAGGGACAGGGCTTACTAAACACCGGGGAGCTGTTTTTT.